This T cell receptor (beta chain) was identified in a study of Ad26.COV2.S vaccination and SARS-CoV-2 variants (dated by TCRdb to the early 2020s). Notes on the research overall: Vaccine-arm donors came from COV1001, a multicentre, randomized, double-blind, placebo-controlled phase I-IIa trial of Ad26.COV2.S in healthy adults. Dosing of Ad26.COV2.S was intramuscular, at either 5x10^10 or 1x10^11 viral particles, delivered as one shot or as two shots spaced 56 days apart. TCRbeta repertoire sequencing served as the tool for gauging how specific and how broad the SARS-CoV-2-reactive T cell receptors were following Ad26.COV2.S vaccination. A total of some 30 samples were included in the TCR-sequenced set, comprising around 19 Ad26.COV2.S vaccine recipients, 5 placebo recipients and 8 SARS-CoV-2 convalescent individuals. Trial participants were randomized into five groups of five, in which low-dose or high-dose Ad26.COV2.S was given once or twice, or placebo was given on both occasions. Investigators did not know the trial group allocation while performing experiments and assessing outcomes.

Concerning this clone: Its specific antigen is unknown. The input lacks base qualities; no much larger clone sits a single base away.

The germline V gene provides CDR1 MNHEY and CDR2 SVGEGT. V gives up 1 base and J gives up 4 bases, and the segment between their germline ends measures 7 bases. Spanning cysteine to phenylalanine, the CDR3 consists of 14 amino acids. The DNA shown is the 42-base CDR3, in frame from base 1. The treatment or condition label corresponds to: 19 received Ad26.COV2.S at low or high dose, single or two shots; five or six received placebo; per-sample allocation not given. Repertoires of vaccine and placebo recipients were sequenced from samples taken on day 63 after the first injection. Between 29 July and 7 August 2020, Cohort 1b enrolled around 24 adults aged 18-55 years at one site in Boston, USA. Ad26.COV2.S was a replication-incompetent adenovirus type 26 vector that expressed a prefusion-stabilized SARS-CoV-2 spike protein derived from the original Wuhan strain. The immunoSEQ Assay was the method used to sequence TCRbeta CDR3 regions. After extraction, genomic DNA underwent amplification by bias-controlled multiplex PCR, followed by high-throughput sequencing. Processing in the source paper ran as follows. Collapsing and filtering of sequences were performed to quantify the absolute abundance of each unique TCRbeta CDR3 region. T cell fraction was estimated by normalization of TCRbeta template counts to usable DNA, with usable DNA being measured through amplification of reference genes present in all nucleated cells. Repertoire TCRs were annotated as SARS-CoV-2-specific by exact matching of V gene, CDR3 amino acid sequence and J gene to a known reactive TCR set. The reference SARS-CoV-2 TCR set was derived from MIRA and filtered for enrichment in COVID-19-positive ImmuneCODE repertoires, a step that removed public or cross-reactive TCRs. Based on the MIRA antigens, annotated TCRs were further analysed at the level of specific ORF or position within ORF. Breadth was defined as the number of annotated unique rearrangements divided by the total number of unique productive rearrangements, and depth was defined as the summed frequency of the annotated unique rearrangements. Two-sided Wilcoxon rank-sum tests were applied when comparing TCR breadth between groups. TCRdb holds this immuneACCESS table with in-frame rearrangements only. Some clones are missing; in checked studies, unresolved V genes explain under half, and the rest has no known cause. The V and J calls and the clone size are those of that table, but D and trimming were determined from the DNA. The sample yields fewer than 900,000 clones; roughly nine tenths were counted once. Of the sample, nearly 1.5% is held by the ten largest clones.

Beyond this particular receptor, the publication reports: The authors noted that the TCR breadth and depth analyses may have underestimated total T cell responses. Non-spike TCR breadth was comparable between vaccine and placebo recipients, consistent with the vaccine containing only spike. The study was not powered to compare responses between vaccine doses or regimens. Spike-specific TCR breadth was higher in Ad26.COV2.S recipients than in placebo recipients (P = 0.0014). Substantial breadth of spike-specific CD8+ and CD4+ T cell responses was reported after vaccination.

This receptor chain uses TRBV6-2 or TRBV6-3 and TRBJ2-2; no D gene can be assigned with confidence. This receptor was obtained from a person aged 18-65 years who received the Ad26.COV2.S COVID-19 vaccine or a placebo. Material: peripheral blood, obtained in a trial of Ad26.COV2.S vaccine versus placebo. In nucleotide form, the sequence is TGTGCCAGCAGTTACTACCGACCCACCGGGGAGCTGTTTTTT. This yields the protein CASSYYRPTGELFF.